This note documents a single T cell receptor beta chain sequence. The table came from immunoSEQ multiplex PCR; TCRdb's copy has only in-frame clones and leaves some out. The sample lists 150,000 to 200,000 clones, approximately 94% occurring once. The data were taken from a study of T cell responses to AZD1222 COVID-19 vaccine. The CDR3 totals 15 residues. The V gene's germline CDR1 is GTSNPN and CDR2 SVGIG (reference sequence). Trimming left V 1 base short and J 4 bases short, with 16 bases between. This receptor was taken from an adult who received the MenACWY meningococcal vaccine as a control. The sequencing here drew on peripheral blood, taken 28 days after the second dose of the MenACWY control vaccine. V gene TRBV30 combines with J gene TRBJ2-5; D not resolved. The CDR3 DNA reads TGTGCCTGGAGTGGCCTGTTAATCCCGGGAGAGACCCAGTACTTC. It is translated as CAWSGLLIPGETQYF.